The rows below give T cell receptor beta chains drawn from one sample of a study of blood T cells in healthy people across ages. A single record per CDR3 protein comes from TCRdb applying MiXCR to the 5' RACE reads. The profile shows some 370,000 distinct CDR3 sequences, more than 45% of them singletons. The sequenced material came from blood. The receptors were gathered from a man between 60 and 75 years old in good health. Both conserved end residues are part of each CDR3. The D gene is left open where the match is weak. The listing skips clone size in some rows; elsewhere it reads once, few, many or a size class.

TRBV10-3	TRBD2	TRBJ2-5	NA	TGTGCCATCAGGGAGAGCGGGGGGGCTGCAGAGACCCAGTACTTC	CAIRESGGAAETQYF
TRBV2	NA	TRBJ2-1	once	TGTGCCAGCAGGCCCCGGGACACCCCCGGCTATGAGCAGTTCTTC	CASRPRDTPGYEQFF
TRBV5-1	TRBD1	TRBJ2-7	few	TGCGCCAGCAGCTTTTCGGGACAGTCCTACGAGCAGTACTTC	CASSFSGQSYEQYF
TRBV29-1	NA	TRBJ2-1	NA	TGCAGCGCCGAAGGCAGGAGCCTTGGGGCTGAGCAGTTCTTC	CSAEGRSLGAEQFF
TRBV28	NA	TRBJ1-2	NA	TGTGCCAGCAGTGATTTAAACTATGGCTACACCTTC	CASSDLNYGYTF
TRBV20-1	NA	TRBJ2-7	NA	TGCAGTGCTAGACTACAGGGCGATAGCTCCTACGAGCAGTACTTC	CSARLQGDSSYEQYF
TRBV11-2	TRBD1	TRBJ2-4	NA	TGTGCCAGCAGCTCACCAGGGGGCAAAAACATTCAGTACTTC	CASSSPGGKNIQYF
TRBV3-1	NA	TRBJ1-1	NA	TGTGCCAGCAGCCAAGATCAGATAGGGCGAGCTTCTGTTATGAACACTGAAGCTTTCTTT	CASSQDQIGRASVMNTEAFF
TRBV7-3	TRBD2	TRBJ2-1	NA	TGTGCCAGCAGCCCTGGACTAGCGGGGCCTAACTCCTACAATGAGCAGTTCTTC	CASSPGLAGPNSYNEQFF
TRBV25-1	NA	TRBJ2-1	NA	TGTGCCAGCGGTGGATCTACCGGGACAAAAGGATACAATGAGCAGTTCTTC	CASGGSTGTKGYNEQFF
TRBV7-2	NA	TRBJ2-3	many	TGTGCCAGCAGCTTAGCTAGGTCCCCCACAGATACGCAGTATTTT	CASSLARSPTDTQYF
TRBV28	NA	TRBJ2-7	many	TGTGCCAGCCGTTCAGGCTACGAGCAGTACTTC	CASRSGYEQYF
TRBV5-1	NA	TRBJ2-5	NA	TGCGCCAGCAGCTTCGAGGACGAGTTCAGGGAAGAGACCCAGTACTTC	CASSFEDEFREETQYF
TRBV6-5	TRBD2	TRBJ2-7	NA	TGTGCCAGCAGTTACGGGACTAGCGGGAGTTTTCCGCAGTACTTC	CASSYGTSGSFPQYF
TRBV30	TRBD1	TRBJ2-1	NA	TGTGCCTGGAGTGGACAGGGAGCCTACAATGAGCAGTTCTTC	CAWSGQGAYNEQFF
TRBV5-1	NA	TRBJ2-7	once	TGCGCCAGCAGCTTGCTGCTGGATGAGCAGTACTTC	CASSLLLDEQYF
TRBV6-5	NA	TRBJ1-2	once	TGTGCCAGCAGCACCAGACAGTCCTATGGCTACACCTTC	CASSTRQSYGYTF
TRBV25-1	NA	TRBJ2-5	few	TGTGCCAGCAGTGGCGGCGCGGGAGAGACCCAGTACTTC	CASSGGAGETQYF
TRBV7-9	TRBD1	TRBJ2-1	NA	TGTGCCAGCAGCCCCAGGGGGATTTACAATGAGCAGTTCTTC	CASSPRGIYNEQFF
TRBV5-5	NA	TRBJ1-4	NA	TGTGCCAGCAGCTTGTCATCCAAAGGTGAAAAACTGTTTTTT	CASSLSSKGEKLFF
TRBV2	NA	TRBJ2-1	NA	TGTGCCAGCAGTCCCGTAAGGGCGTCCTCCTACAATGAGCAGTTCTTC	CASSPVRASSYNEQFF
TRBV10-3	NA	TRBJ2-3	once	TGTGCCATCAGTACTGTCACAGATACGCAGTATTTT	CAISTVTDTQYF
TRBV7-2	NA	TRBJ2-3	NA	TGTGCCAGCAACCCCTGGCCCTCAGATACGCAGTATTTT	CASNPWPSDTQYF
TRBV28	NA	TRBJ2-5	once	TGTGCCAGCAGCTCTGGGACAAGCCCGGGGGGGACCCAGTACTTC	CASSSGTSPGGTQYF
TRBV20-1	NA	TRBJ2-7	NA	TGCAGTGCTAGAGATTGGCGGGCAGATCACGAGCAGTACTTC	CSARDWRADHEQYF
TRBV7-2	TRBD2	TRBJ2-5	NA	TGTGCCAGCAGCCCACGTCTGGGGGCGGGAGGAGAGACCCAGTACTTC	CASSPRLGAGGETQYF
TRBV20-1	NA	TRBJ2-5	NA	TGCAGTGCTAGAGACCCGGCAGGGGTAGAGACCCAGTACTTC	CSARDPAGVETQYF
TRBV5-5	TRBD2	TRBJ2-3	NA	TGTGCCAGCGACCCTAGCGGGAGTGATACGCAGTATTTT	CASDPSGSDTQYF
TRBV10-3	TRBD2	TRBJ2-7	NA	TGTGCCATCAGTGAGCCCTGGACTAGCGGGAGGGCCTACGAGCAGTACTTC	CAISEPWTSGRAYEQYF
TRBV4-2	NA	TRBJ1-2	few	TGTGCCAGCAGCCAAACCACCGGGACTCCGAACTATGGCTACACCTTC	CASSQTTGTPNYGYTF
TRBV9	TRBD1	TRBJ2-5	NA	TGTGCCAGCAGCGTAGACGACAGGGTCGGGGAGACCCAGTACTTC	CASSVDDRVGETQYF
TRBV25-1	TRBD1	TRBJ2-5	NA	TGTGCCAGCAGTGGGGACAGGGGGAGGTTCGGCCAAGAGACCCAGTACTTC	CASSGDRGRFGQETQYF
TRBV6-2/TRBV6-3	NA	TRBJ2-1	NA	TGTGCCAGCAGTTACTCCGAACTCGGAACAAAGCAGTTCTTC	CASSYSELGTKQFF
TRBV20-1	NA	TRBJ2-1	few	TGCAGTGCTGGCAGGGGAAATGAGCAGTTCTTC	CSAGRGNEQFF
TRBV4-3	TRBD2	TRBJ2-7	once	TGCGCCAGCAGCCGAAGTCCCGCTAGCGGGAGGGCCACCTACGAGCAGTACTTC	CASSRSPASGRATYEQYF
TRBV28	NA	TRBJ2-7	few	TGTGCCAGCAGACCCCATTCCGCAGGACAGACCGAGCAGTACTTC	CASRPHSAGQTEQYF
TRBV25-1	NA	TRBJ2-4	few	TGTGCCAGCAGTGGTCTTCTAGGCCACTCGGAGCAGTACTTC	CASSGLLGHSEQYF
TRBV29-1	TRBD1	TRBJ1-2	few	TGCAGCGTTAAGACGACAGGGGGCGGTCGCTACACCTTC	CSVKTTGGGRYTF
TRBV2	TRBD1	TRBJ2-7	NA	TGTGCCAGCAGTGAAATCGGACAGGACCGCTACGAGCAGTACTTC	CASSEIGQDRYEQYF
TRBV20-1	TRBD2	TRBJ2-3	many	TGCAGTGCTCCACCCGCCGGGACTAGCGGGGGGTGGGCAGATACGCAGTATTTT	CSAPPAGTSGGWADTQYF